Below are 3 T cell receptor beta chains sequenced from a single sample in a study of shared clonotypes between healthy human individuals. The repertoire was sequenced with immunoSEQ multiplex PCR; TCRdb's copy has only in-frame clones and lacks some. This sample has 1.6 million or so clones; about 98.5% occur once, and the top ten carry 0.36%. Source material: naive CD4+ T cells sorted from blood. Subset given: CD45RA+ positively selected. Receptors were obtained from a man under 40 in good health.

This chain joins TRBV5-4 and TRBJ2-2; 7 bases fit TRBD2. J was trimmed by 4 bases and V by 2 bases; bases with no gene match: 5. The CDR3 runs 15 residues. Germline V gene lookup returns CDR1 SGHNT and CDR2 YYREEE (reference sequence). DNA of the CDR3: TGTGCCAGCAGCTTTGCGGGAGTAGGCACCGGGGAGCTGTTTTTT. Encoded protein: CASSFAGVGTGELFF.

This chain connects TRBV5-1 to TRBJ2-1; 8 bases are shared with TRBD2. V trimming: 2 bases; J trimming: 12 bases; junction bases outside the gene matches: 13. The CDR3 has 15 amino acids. Germline V CDR1 and CDR2: SGHRS, YFSETQ. As DNA, the CDR3 is TGCGCCAGCAGCTTTGACCCACAAGCGGGAGATGGGCAGTTCTTC. It translates to CASSFDPQAGDGQFF.

J is TRBJ2-1 and V is TRBV10-1; D is perhaps TRBD1 (5 bases). Between the trimmed V and J ends, which lost 0 bases and 9 bases, there was a span of 15 bases. Germline CDR1 reads WNHNN; CDR2 reads SYGVQD (reference sequence). The CDR3 has 15 residues. The CDR3 DNA is TGCGCCAGCAGTGAGTCTGTCTCGACGCAGGGTGAGCAGTTCTTC. Translating it yields CASSESVSTQGEQFF.